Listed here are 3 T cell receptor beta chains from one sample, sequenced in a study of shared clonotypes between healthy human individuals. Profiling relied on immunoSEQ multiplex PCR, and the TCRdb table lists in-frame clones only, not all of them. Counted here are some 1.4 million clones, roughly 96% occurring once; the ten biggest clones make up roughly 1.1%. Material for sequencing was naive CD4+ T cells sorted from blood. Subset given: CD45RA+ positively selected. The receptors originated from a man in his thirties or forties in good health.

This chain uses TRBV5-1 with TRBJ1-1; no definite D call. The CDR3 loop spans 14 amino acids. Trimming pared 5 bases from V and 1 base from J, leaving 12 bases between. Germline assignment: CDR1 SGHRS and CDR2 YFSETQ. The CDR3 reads CASSKRSANTEAFF. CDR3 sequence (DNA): TGCGCCAGCAGTAAACGGTCTGCGAACACTGAAGCTTTCTTT.

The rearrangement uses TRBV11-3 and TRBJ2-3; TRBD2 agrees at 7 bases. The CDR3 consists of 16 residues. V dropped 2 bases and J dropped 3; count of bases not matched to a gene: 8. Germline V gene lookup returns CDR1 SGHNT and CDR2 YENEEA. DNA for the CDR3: TGTGCCAGCAGCTTAAGTTTGGCGGGAGCAACAGATACGCAGTATTTT. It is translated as CASSLSLAGATDTQYF.

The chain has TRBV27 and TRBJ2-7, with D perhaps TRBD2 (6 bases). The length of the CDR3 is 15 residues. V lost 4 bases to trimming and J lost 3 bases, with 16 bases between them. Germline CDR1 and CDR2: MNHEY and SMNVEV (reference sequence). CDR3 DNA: TGTGCCAGCAGTTCACGACTAGGAAAAGGCTACGAGCAGTACTTC. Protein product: CASSSRLGKGYEQYF.